This passage covers 6 T cell receptor beta chains from one sample sequenced in a study of T cell changes during pregnancy in multiple sclerosis. Some clones are missing from TCRdb's copy, which holds only in-frame ones; the method was immunoSEQ multiplex PCR. This sample has fewer than 80,000 clones, with about 89% found just once. The specimen comprised peripheral blood, sampled in the first trimester of pregnancy. All receptors derive from a female donor in good health, enrolled as a control in a pregnancy study.

The V and J genes are TRBV6-5 and TRBJ1-2; a weak D match, TRBD1 (5 bases). The V end was cut by 10 bases, the J end by 2 bases, with 8 bases between. This CDR3 has 11 residues. Germline CDR1 MNHEY, CDR2 SVGAGI. The DNA for the CDR3 is TGTGCCACGGGGGGGAACTATGGCTACACCTTC. Translation gives CATGGNYGYTF.

Only a few counts were recorded for this clone. The chain is built from TRBV18 and TRBJ2-7; D may be TRBD1 (6 bases). V lost 5 bases to trimming and J lost 6 bases, with 14 bases between them. Looked up from germline, CDR1 is KGHSH and CDR2 is LQKENI. This CDR3 spans 13 amino acids. This CDR3 is CASSDRTASEQYF. As DNA, the CDR3 is TGTGCCAGCTCAGATCGGACAGCCAGCGAGCAGTACTTC. Full variable domain (rest looked up from reference TRBV18 and TRBJ2-7): NAGVMQNPRHLVRRRGQEARLRCSPMKGHSHVYWYRQLPEEGLKFMVYLQKENIIDESGMPKERFSAEFPKEGPSILRIQQVVRGDSAAYFCASSDRTASEQYFGPGTRLTVT.

The chain is built from TRBV10-1 and TRBJ2-3; 11 nucleotides align to TRBD2. Germline V gene data show CDR1 as WNHNN and CDR2 as SYGVQD (reference sequence). V lost 10 bases, J lost 9 bases, and 12 bases stayed unmatched. The length of the CDR3 is 14 residues. Here the CDR3 reads CATETSGSDLTQYF. The CDR3 coding sequence is TGCGCCACCGAAACTAGCGGGAGCGACTTAACGCAGTATTTT.

The chain has TRBV19 and TRBJ2-4, with a tentative D call TRBD2 (6 bases). The CDR3 runs to 15 residues. Germline CDR1 reads LNHDA; CDR2 reads SQIVND (reference sequence). V was pared by 8 bases and J by 9 bases, with 23 bases between. CDR3 nucleotide sequence: TGTGCCAGTTGTGGGGCGGGGTCAGGTCTCGGCATTCAGTACTTC. This encodes CASCGAGSGLGIQYF.

This chain links TRBV11-2 with TRBJ2-1; 7 nucleotides match TRBD1. The V and J ends lost 6 bases and 4 bases, in that order; junction bases with no gene match: 12. CDR1 SGHAT and CDR2 FQNNGV come from the germline V gene. CDR3 length: 16 amino acids. CDR3 DNA sequence: TGTGCCAGCAGGGGAGTCGGGGACAGTAGTTACAATGAGCAGTTCTTC. Amino acids: CASRGVGDSSYNEQFF.

The chain joins TRBV15 to TRBJ1-3; tentatively, D is TRBD1 (6 bases). The germline CDR1 and CDR2 sequences are LNHNV and YYDKDF (reference sequence). V was clipped by 1 base and J by 4 bases, with 11 bases between them. This CDR3 region has 15 residues. The CDR3 reads CATSRVTGTGNTIYF. Here the CDR3 DNA reads TGTGCCACCAGCAGAGTGACCGGGACAGGAAACACCATATATTTT.